The clone carrying this T cell receptor beta chain appeared a few times. A J-beta primer mix and a sample-barcoded 5' primer were used in a second PCR of roughly 6 to 11 cycles. One entry per CDR3 protein, called by TCRdb with MiXCR from the 5' RACE reads. In the table there are fewer than 2,000,000 distinct CDR3 sequences, almost 35% of which are singletons. This entry belongs to a study of blood T cells in healthy people across ages. Germline CDR1 reads SEHNR; CDR2 reads FQNEAQ (reference sequence). The CDR3 is made up of 14 amino acids. V lost 4 bases, J lost 4 bases, and 4 bases stayed unmatched. The rearrangement uses TRBV7-9 and TRBJ2-3; TRBD1 matches 8 bases. Material for sequencing was blood. The receptor's source is a woman in her 30s in good health. As DNA, the CDR3 is TGTGCCAGCAGCTATGACAGGGGCCCAGATACGCAGTATTTT. Translated: CASSYDRGPDTQYF.